This passage covers 22 T cell receptor beta chains from one sample sequenced in a study of T cell changes during pregnancy in multiple sclerosis. Assay used: immunoSEQ multiplex PCR; TCRdb lists only in-frame clones, some missing. The table lists roughly 49,000 clones, about nine tenths of them singletons. The sequenced sample was CD4+ T cells from peripheral blood mononuclear cells, obtained in the second trimester of pregnancy. These receptors all come from a female donor with multiple sclerosis, enrolled in a pregnancy study.

The chain links TRBV27 to TRBJ2-2, with D tentatively TRBD2 (5 bases). Trimming left V 5 bases short and J 1 base short, with 17 bases between. The length of the CDR3 is 17 residues. In germline, CDR1 is MNHEY, CDR2 SMNVEV (reference sequence). CDR3 loop: CASSRNFGVLNTGELFF. CDR3 sequence (DNA): TGTGCCAGCAGTCGAAACTTCGGGGTCCTGAACACCGGGGAGCTGTTTTTT.

The chain has TRBV9 and TRBJ1-5; unclear D gene. The CDR3 spans 12 residues. Germline V gene sequence: CDR1 SGDLS, CDR2 YYNGEE. V was trimmed by 8 bases and J by 1 base, leaving 7 bases between them. The CDR3 protein is CASGRSNQPQHF. The CDR3 coding sequence is TGTGCCAGTGGCAGAAGCAATCAGCCCCAGCATTTT.

V usage is TRBV5-4 and J usage is TRBJ2-5; D is perhaps TRBD2 (6 bases). Trimming cost V 2 bases and J 2 bases, with 13 bases left between them. There are 15 residues in the CDR3. Looked up from germline, CDR1 is SGHNT and CDR2 is YYREEE (reference sequence). This chain's CDR3 is CASSFRGGAQETQYF. The CDR3 nucleotides are TGTGCCAGCAGCTTCAGAGGAGGGGCTCAAGAGACCCAGTACTTC.

This clone was observed a handful of times. This chain joins TRBV6-1 and TRBJ1-5, with D tentatively TRBD1 (5 bases). The germline gives CDR1 MNHNS, CDR2 SASEGT. This CDR3 has 14 residues. V lost 1 base and J 5 bases, leaving 9 bases between the germline ends. CDR3 protein: CASSEGTPYQPQHF. The CDR3 bases are TGTGCCAGCAGTGAAGGGACACCCTATCAGCCCCAGCATTTT.

This clone was picked up a small number of times. The chain employs TRBV5-8 and TRBJ2-1; 7 nucleotides agree with TRBD2. Looked up from germline, CDR1 is SGHTS and CDR2 is YDEGEE. The CDR3 runs 14 residues. V lost 4 bases, J lost 0 bases, and 1 base stayed unmatched. The CDR3: CASSRLASYNEQFF. DNA of the CDR3: TGTGCCAGCAGCAGACTAGCCTCCTACAATGAGCAGTTCTTC.

The chain employs TRBV5-6 and TRBJ1-2; 7 nucleotides match TRBD1. Germline V lookup: CDR1 SGHDT, CDR2 YYEEEE. J lost 6 bases, V lost 4 bases, and 12 bases had no gene match. The CDR3 sequence is 15 residues long. The CDR3 bases are TGTGCCAGCAGCCCAACCTTACAGGGGTTTGATGGCTACACCTTC. Translating it yields CASSPTLQGFDGYTF.

The sample holds one count of this clone. The chain joins TRBV4-2 to TRBJ2-7; 10 positions agree with TRBD1. Germline-derived CDR1 and CDR2 are LGHNA and YNFKEQ. V was pared by 2 bases and J by 2 bases, with 9 bases of the junction left unmatched. The CDR3 length is 17 residues. CDR3: CASSQIVDRGFPYEQYF. As DNA, the CDR3 is TGTGCCAGCAGCCAAATCGTGGACAGGGGGTTTCCCTACGAGCAGTACTTC.

The V and J genes are TRBV1 and TRBJ2-4; the table's D call, TRBD2, was not checked against the DNA. TRBV1 is a known pseudogene. This CDR3 spans 19 amino acids. The DNA for the CDR3 is TGCACCAGCAGCCAAGAGAGTGGTACCAAAGGAGCAACCAAAAACATTCAGTACTTC. Encoded protein: CTSSQESGTKGATKNIQYF.

The chain uses TRBV11-2 and TRBJ2-1; the match to TRBD2 covers 9 bases. CDR3 length: 15 residues. Germline V gene data show CDR1 as SGHAT and CDR2 as FQNNGV. V shed 1 base, J shed 7 bases, and the junction held 5 bases outside the gene matches. The CDR3 here is CASSLVAGVRNEQFF. DNA for the CDR3: TGTGCCAGCAGCTTAGTAGCGGGGGTCCGGAATGAGCAGTTCTTC.

The chain links TRBV19 to TRBJ1-6; tentatively, D is TRBD1 (5 bases). Germline CDR1 reads LNHDA; CDR2 reads SQIVND (reference sequence). Trimming stripped 2 bases from V and 5 bases from J, with 16 bases between. The CDR3 is 17 amino acids. CDR3 in DNA: TGTGCCAGTAGTATACCGGGACCCACGGGGGATAATTCACCCCTCCACTTT. Protein sequence: CASSIPGPTGDNSPLHF.

This clone was detected only once. The chain is built from TRBV5-1 and TRBJ2-1; maybe TRBD1 (6 bases). This CDR3 has 14 amino acids. CDR1 is SGHRS and CDR2 is YFSETQ in the germline V gene. With 3 bases removed from V and 8 bases from J, the gap between germline ends came to 15 bases. The CDR3 spells CASSSQGASDEQFF. CDR3 DNA sequence: TGCGCCAGCAGCTCACAGGGTGCTAGTGATGAGCAGTTCTTC.

This chain joins TRBV6-6 and TRBJ2-5, with 7 bases fitting TRBD1. Germline CDR1 is MNHNY and CDR2 is SVGAGI (reference sequence). V shed 2 bases, J shed 4 bases, and the junction held 1 base outside the gene matches. The CDR3 has 13 amino acids. The CDR3 loop is CASSYNRGETQYF. CDR3 DNA sequence: TGTGCCAGCAGTTACAACAGGGGAGAGACCCAGTACTTC.

The sample holds one count of this clone. The rearrangement joins TRBV29-1 to TRBJ1-2; D may be TRBD1 (5 bases). The CDR3 consists of 13 residues. The V and J ends lost 4 bases and 8 bases respectively, with 17 bases between them. Per the germline V gene, CDR1 is SQVTM and CDR2 is ANQGSEA. The CDR3 region is CSVVRGAKEGYTF. In DNA form, the CDR3 reads TGCAGCGTTGTACGTGGGGCGAAGGAGGGCTACACCTTC.

V gene TRBV6-5 combines with J gene TRBJ2-1; 9 bases map to TRBD1. This CDR3 has 13 amino acids. Per the germline V gene, CDR1 is MNHEY and CDR2 is SVGAGI. The junction had 5 bases not matched to a gene; V was cut back by 6 bases and J by 8 bases. CDR3 protein: CASSYGQGYEQFF. In DNA form, the CDR3 reads TGTGCCAGCAGCTACGGACAGGGGTATGAGCAGTTCTTC.

The chain carries TRBV4-1 and TRBJ2-5; tentative D call: TRBD1 (5 bases). V shed 1 base and J shed 3 bases, with 24 bases lying between them. The CDR3 is 19 residues long. Germline lookup yields CDR1 MGHRA and CDR2 YSYEKL. The CDR3 DNA sequence: TGCGCCAGCAGCCAAGTGTCTATCGGGTCAGGGCTAGGGAAAGAGACCCAGTACTTC. This sequence encodes CASSQVSIGSGLGKETQYF.

The J gene is TRBJ1-2, the V gene TRBV6-1; no firm D call. V was trimmed by 3 bases and J by 3 bases, leaving 11 bases between them. CDR3 length: 14 residues. Per the germline V gene, CDR1 is MNHNS and CDR2 is SASEGT. The CDR3 DNA sequence: TGTGCCAGCAGTGAGCAGGTCTCGTACTATGGCTACACCTTC. This sequence encodes CASSEQVSYYGYTF.

CDR3 protein: CASSYQNSPLHF. CDR3 nucleotide sequence: TGTGCCAGCAGTTACCAGAATTCACCCCTCCACTTT. The rearrangement links TRBV6-6 to TRBJ1-6; the D is unclear. Trimming pared 2 bases from V and 7 bases from J, leaving 3 bases between. The CDR3 loop spans 12 amino acids. Germline CDR1 reads MNHNY; CDR2 reads SVGAGI (reference sequence).

This clone was observed a single time. V gene TRBV27 combines with J gene TRBJ2-1; 8 nucleotides line up with TRBD2. The V gene end was trimmed by 5 bases and the J gene end by 0 bases; junction bases not matched to a gene: 3. Germline V lookup: CDR1 MNHEY, CDR2 SMNVEV (reference sequence). CDR3 length equals 15 residues. The CDR3 protein is CASSPAGGSYNEQFF. The DNA for the CDR3 is TGTGCCAGCAGTCCTGCGGGGGGCTCCTACAATGAGCAGTTCTTC.

This chain links TRBV6-1 with TRBJ2-7; a weak D match, TRBD1 (7 bases). Trimming cost V 5 bases and J 3 bases, with 11 bases left between them. The CDR3 extends over 13 amino acids. The germline V gene has CDR1 MNHNS and CDR2 SASEGT. CDR3 loop: CASSRGTVYEQYF. The CDR3 coding sequence is TGTGCCAGCAGTCGGGGGACAGTCTACGAGCAGTACTTC.

The V call is TRBV18, the J call TRBJ2-7; D is unresolved. Germline values: CDR1 KGHSH, CDR2 LQKENI. Trimming shortened V by 4 bases and J by 2 bases, and 9 bases separated the two germline ends. CDR3 size: 13 residues. The CDR3 DNA is TGTGCCAGCTCACGGTTGGCCGCCTACGAGCAGTACTTC. Its protein is CASSRLAAYEQYF.

The V gene is TRBV5-4, the J gene TRBJ2-3; 10 nucleotides agree with TRBD1. The CDR3 length is 13 residues. V shed 4 bases and J 4 bases; nucleotides not matched to a gene: 0. Germline loops: CDR1 SGHNT, CDR2 YYREEE (reference sequence). The CDR3 nucleotides read TGTGCCAGCAGCGGACAGGGGGCAGATACGCAGTATTTT. Encoded protein: CASSGQGADTQYF.

The chain links TRBV5-6 to TRBJ1-5; D not certain. Trimming shortened V by 1 base and J by 1 base, and 12 bases separated the two germline ends. Per the germline V gene, CDR1 is SGHDT and CDR2 is YYEEEE. The CDR3 is 16 amino acids. The DNA of the CDR3 is TGTGCCAGCAGCTTGCTATCGGGAGTAAGCAATCAGCCCCAGCATTTT. As protein: CASSLLSGVSNQPQHF. Complete variable domain (other parts from reference TRBV5-6 and TRBJ1-5): DAGVTQSPTHLIKTRGQQVTLRCSPKSGHDTVSWYQQALGQGPQFIFQYYEEEERQRGNFPDRFSGHQFPNYSSELNVNALLLGDSALYLCASSLLSGVSNQPQHFGDGTRLSIL.